These 27 T cell receptor beta chains came from one sample sequenced in a study of T cells in Graves' hyperthyroidism and ophthalmopathy. Amplified regions were TCR beta CDR3 sequences from RNA transcripts. When the TCR CDR3 underwent first-round RT-PCR, the HTBI primer set was used. MiXCR, run by TCRdb on the multiplex PCR reads, gives a single entry per CDR3 protein. The profile shows hundreds of thousands of distinct CDR3 sequences, over 15% of them singletons. What was sequenced was blood. The receptor source for this set is a woman in her late teens or twenties with Graves' hyperthyroidism.

This clonotype was counted a few times. V gene TRBV29-1 combines with J gene TRBJ2-5, with 8 bases lining up with TRBD1. This CDR3 has 14 amino acids. The germline gives CDR1 SQVTM, CDR2 ANQGSEA. With V trimmed by 1 base and J by 13 bases, 14 bases remained unmatched. The CDR3 sequence is CSVEGGQQGGVRYF. The CDR3 nucleotides are TGCAGCGTTGAAGGGGGGCAACAGGGGGGCGTTCGGTACTTC.

This clonotype has just a few counts. The V gene is TRBV6-1, the J gene TRBJ2-7; TRBD1 matches 8 bases. This CDR3 contains 13 residues. The germline V gene encodes CDR1 MNHNS and CDR2 SASEGT. V shed 11 bases, J shed 3 bases, and the junction held 9 bases outside the gene matches. CDR3 sequence reads: CARMDRVNYEQYF. The CDR3 DNA is TGTGCCCGCATGGACAGGGTGAACTACGAGCAGTACTTC.

Ten or more counts support this clonotype. The chain combines TRBV7-2 with TRBJ2-5; maybe TRBD2 (5 bases). The CDR3 is 14 residues long. Trimming cost V 5 bases and J 6 bases, with 16 bases left between them. CDR1 is SGHTA and CDR2 is FQGNSA in the germline V gene. The CDR3 coding sequence is TGTGCCAGCAGCCTTTCCCCGGGGTTGAAGACCCAGTACTTC. Translated, it gives CASSLSPGLKTQYF.

V is TRBV15 and J is TRBJ2-5; D is unresolved. The V gene's germline CDR1 is LNHNV and CDR2 YYDKDF (reference sequence). V lost 1 base to trimming and J lost 2 bases, with 8 bases between them. The CDR3 runs to 14 residues. DNA for the CDR3: TGTGCCACCAGCAGAGTGGCAATTCAAGAGACCCAGTACTTC. This translates into CATSRVAIQETQYF.

This clonotype was found many times. The chain employs TRBV18 and TRBJ1-5; the D gene is possibly TRBD1 (5 bases). The CDR3 runs to 15 residues. Trimming shortened V by 3 bases and J by 2 bases, and 11 bases separated the two germline ends. Germline CDR1 KGHSH, CDR2 LQKENI. CDR3 nucleotide sequence: TGTGCCAGCTCACCGGGACCGGGGGGCAATCAGCCCCAGCATTTT. This translates into CASSPGPGGNQPQHF. Variable domain in full (rest from reference TRBV18 and TRBJ1-5): NAGVMQNPRHLVRRRGQEARLRCSPMKGHSHVYWYRQLPEEGLKFMVYLQKENIIDESGMPKERFSAEFPKEGPSILRIQQVVRGDSAAYFCASSPGPGGNQPQHFGDGTRLSIL.

The rearrangement links TRBV19 to TRBJ2-7; 8 bases fit TRBD1. V gave up 7 bases and J gave up 1 base; unmatched junction bases: 12. This CDR3 contains 16 residues. CDR1 and CDR2 (germline): LNHDA, SQIVND (reference sequence). The DNA for the CDR3 is TGTGCCAGTACCGAACTCGGGACAGGCGGTTCCTACGAGCAGTACTTC. Translation: CASTELGTGGSYEQYF.

This clonotype turned up a few times. This chain links TRBV6-1 with TRBJ1-1, with D tentatively TRBD1 (6 bases). V lost 6 bases, J lost 2 bases, and 19 bases lay in between. Germline V lookup: CDR1 MNHNS, CDR2 SASEGT. CDR3 length: 16 residues. The CDR3 reads CASSPGRGLINTEAFF. The CDR3 coding sequence is TGTGCCAGCAGCCCCGGCAGGGGCCTAATTAACACTGAAGCTTTCTTT.

The chain joins TRBV4-1 to TRBJ2-1; 12 bases match TRBD2. Trimming removed 1 base from V and 0 bases from J; junction bases left unmatched: 4. This CDR3 has 18 amino acids. Germline-derived CDR1 and CDR2 are MGHRA and YSYEKL. The CDR3 sequence is CASSQGLAGASSYNEQFF. CDR3 DNA sequence: TGCGCCAGCAGCCAAGGACTAGCGGGAGCAAGCTCCTACAATGAGCAGTTCTTC.

As to this clonotype: This may come from a read error, since a much larger clone is one base off. This chain joins TRBV12-3 or TRBV12-4 and TRBJ2-3; D perhaps matches TRBD2 (5 bases). This CDR3 spans 13 amino acids. The CDR3 is CAGSKWESDTQYF. In nucleotides, the CDR3 is TGTGCCGGCAGCAAATGGGAGTCAGATACGCAGTATTTT.

This rearrangement joins TRBV5-8 to TRBJ2-7; TRBD2 matches at 7 bases. J gave up 4 bases and V 0 bases, and 7 bases lay outside the gene matches. This CDR3 is 15 amino acids long. Germline-derived CDR1 and CDR2 are SGHTS and YDEGEE. This chain's CDR3 is CASSLGLSGVYEQYF. Here the CDR3 DNA reads TGTGCCAGCAGCTTGGGGCTAAGCGGGGTTTACGAGCAGTACTTC.

This clonotype was seen ten or more times. V is TRBV2 and J is TRBJ2-1; D could derive from TRBD1 or TRBD2 (5 bases each). This CDR3 region has 13 residues. V dropped 7 bases and J dropped 4 bases, with 11 bases sitting between them. Germline lookup yields CDR1 SNHLY and CDR2 FYNNEI. Here the CDR3 DNA reads TGTGCCAGCACGACGGGACCATACAATGAGCAGTTCTTC. This gives the protein CASTTGPYNEQFF.

This clonotype was observed at least ten times. CDR3 region: CASSHSGGGDNEQFF. CDR3 DNA sequence: TGTGCCAGCAGCCACAGTGGGGGAGGGGACAATGAGCAGTTCTTC. This sequence joins TRBV7-2 and TRBJ2-1, with 7 bases lining up with TRBD2. The CDR3 is made up of 15 amino acids. Germline V CDR1 and CDR2: SGHTA, FQGNSA. V lost 5 bases, J lost 5 bases, and 9 bases stayed unmatched. The full variable domain, in which reference TRBV7-2 and TRBJ2-1 provide the parts outside the CDR3, is GAGVSQSPSNKVTEKGKDVELRCDPISGHTALYWYRQSLGQGLEFLIYFQGNSAPDKSGLPSDRFSAERTGGSVSTLTIQRTQQEDSAVYLCASSHSGGGDNEQFFGPGTRLTVL.

This clonotype has a handful of counts. The chain recombines TRBV12-3 or TRBV12-4 with TRBJ2-1; no clear D. Trimming cost V 3 bases and J 2 bases, with 5 bases left between them. CDR3 length: 13 amino acids. CDR3 loop: CASSFNPYNEQFF. Written as DNA, the CDR3 is TGTGCCAGCAGTTTTAACCCCTACAATGAGCAGTTCTTC.

This clonotype has at least ten counts. V usage is TRBV7-2 and J usage is TRBJ2-1; D gene unclear. CDR1 and CDR2 from the germline V gene are SGHTA and FQGNSA. The CDR3 has 13 residues. V was cut by 1 base and J by 3 bases, with 4 bases left in between. This chain's CDR3 is CASSLGNYNEQFF. For the CDR3, the DNA is TGTGCCAGCAGCTTAGGGAACTACAATGAGCAGTTCTTC.

V gene TRBV28 combines with J gene TRBJ2-5; a weak D match, TRBD2 (6 bases). CDR1 is MDHEN, CDR2 SYDVKM, per germline. The length of the CDR3 is 17 residues. V lost 1 base and J 5 bases, leaving 20 bases between the germline ends. For the CDR3, the DNA is TGTGCCAGCAGTTTATTTTTGTCAGGGAGGCTGGGGGAGACCCAGTACTTC. It yields the protein CASSLFLSGRLGETQYF.

This clonotype was counted at least ten times. The chain is built from TRBV5-1 and TRBJ2-7; D ambiguous. The CDR3 spans 13 residues. Germline V gene sequence: CDR1 SGHRS, CDR2 YFSETQ. Trimming shortened V by 1 base and J by 6 bases, and 11 bases separated the two germline ends. In DNA, the CDR3 is TGCGCCAGCAGCTTGATCGACGTTGGCGAGCAGTACTTC. This gives the protein CASSLIDVGEQYF.

This chain uses TRBV27 with TRBJ1-6; D is possibly TRBD1 (6 bases). Trimming cost V 4 bases and J 8 bases, with 12 bases left between them. This CDR3 has 14 residues. CDR1 is MNHEY, CDR2 SMNVEV, per germline (reference sequence). CDR3 loop: CASSSPGAYSPLHF. The CDR3 DNA reads TGTGCCAGCAGTTCGCCAGGGGCCTATTCACCCCTCCACTTT.

The chain has TRBV24-1 and TRBJ2-1, with D perhaps matching TRBD2 (6 bases). V lost 1 base, J lost 0 bases, and 12 bases lay in between. The CDR3 covers 17 residues. The V gene's germline CDR1 is KGHDR and CDR2 SFDVKD. The CDR3 loop reads CATSDFRDGSSYNEQFF. In DNA form, the CDR3 reads TGTGCCACCAGTGATTTCCGGGACGGGAGCTCCTACAATGAGCAGTTCTTC.

A remark on this clonotype: Germline and junction disagree at one end, which may indicate a read error. The chain joins TRBV3-1 to TRBJ2-1, with a possible D match to TRBD2 (6 bases). This CDR3 has 17 residues. The germline V gene has CDR1 LGHDT and CDR2 YNNKEL (reference sequence). The CDR3 loop reads CASSQAGPGTGYNEHFF. The CDR3 coding sequence is TGTGCCAGCAGCCAAGCCGGCCCAGGGACTGGGTACAATGAGCACTTCTTC.

This chain links TRBV20-1 with TRBJ1-5, with D uncertain. Between the trimmed V and J ends, which lost 7 bases and 3 bases, there was a span of 10 bases. The germline V gene encodes CDR1 DFQATT and CDR2 SNEGSKA (reference sequence). This CDR3 comprises 12 residues. CDR3 amino acids: CSVRQANQPQHF. CDR3 bases: TGCAGTGTGCGCCAGGCCAATCAGCCCCAGCATTTT.

Turning to this clonotype: A junction end diverges from the germline sequence, so it may reflect a read error. The chain couples TRBV12-3 or TRBV12-4 to TRBJ2-1; 11 nucleotides line up with TRBD2. The length of the CDR3 is 14 residues. CDR3 amino acids: CTSTTSGRSNEQFF. CDR3 sequence (DNA): TGTACCAGCACTACTAGCGGGAGAAGCAATGAGCAGTTCTTC.

The chain joins TRBV4-3 to TRBJ1-6, with D hard to call. CDR1 and CDR2 from the germline V gene are LGHNA and YSLEER. This CDR3 is 16 amino acids long. Trimming removed 1 base from V and 5 bases from J, with 12 bases in between. The CDR3 here is CASSQGRWADNSPLHF. As DNA, the CDR3 is TGCGCCAGCAGCCAAGGCCGGTGGGCGGATAATTCACCCCTCCACTTT.

This clonotype has just a few counts. Given a much more abundant clone one base away, this may be a read error. The V call is TRBV15, the J call TRBJ2-7; D is ambiguous. The CDR3 length is 14 residues. Germline CDR1 LNHNV, CDR2 YYDKDF (reference sequence). With 5 bases removed from V and 2 bases from J, the gap between germline ends came to 13 bases. CDR3 sequence reads: CATSSRSLPYEQYF. The CDR3 nucleotides read TGTGCCACCAGCTCCCGATCTCTTCCCTACGAGCAGTACTTC.

The V gene is TRBV4-3, the J gene TRBJ1-6, with 7 bases aligning to TRBD1. The CDR3 totals 15 residues. Per germline, CDR1 LGHNA and CDR2 YSLEER. Losses at the gene ends were 4 bases for V and 7 bases for J; bases not matched to a gene: 7. Here the CDR3 DNA reads TGCGCCAGCAGCCGGGGGTCAGGGGGGAATTCACCCCTCCACTTT. It specifies CASSRGSGGNSPLHF.

The rearrangement links TRBV7-2 to TRBJ1-5, with a possible D match to TRBD1 (5 bases). V was clipped by 1 base and J by 4 bases, with 11 bases between them. The CDR3 runs 15 residues. Germline CDR1 SGHTA, CDR2 FQGNSA. The CDR3 nucleotides read TGTGCCAGCAGCTTAGATCCAGGGCTGAATCAGCCCCAGCATTTT. This codes for CASSLDPGLNQPQHF.

The V and J genes are TRBV4-1 and TRBJ1-2; D remains ambiguous. The germline V gene encodes CDR1 MGHRA and CDR2 YSYEKL. This CDR3 is built from 11 residues. V lost 3 bases and J lost 4, with 3 bases in between. The CDR3 nucleotides are TGCGCCAGCAGCCACCTCTATGGCTACACCTTC. Residues: CASSHLYGYTF.

This clonotype was observed a handful of times. The chain carries TRBV5-4 and TRBJ1-2, with D maybe TRBD1 (5 bases). CDR3 length: 13 residues. Between the trimmed V and J ends, which lost 2 bases and 5 bases, there was a span of 10 bases. Germline lookup yields CDR1 SGHNT and CDR2 YYREEE (reference sequence). Written as DNA, the CDR3 is TGTGCCAGCAGCTTCGGGGACGCTTATGGCTACACCTTC. Translation: CASSFGDAYGYTF. Drawing the rest from reference TRBV5-4 and TRBJ1-2, the complete variable domain is ETGVTQSPTHLIKTRGQQVTLRCSSQSGHNTVSWYQQALGQGPQFIFQYYREEENGRGNFPPRFSGLQFPNYSSELNVNALELDDSALYLCASSFGDAYGYTFGSGTRLTVV.